Sequencing of this TCR beta chain was carried out in a study of T-cell reconstitution after alpha-beta-depleted transplantation in children. This clonotype was recorded a few times. This CDR3 is built from 12 residues. Germline values: CDR1 MNHEY, CDR2 SVGAGI. Preparation of the TCRbeta library was carried out with unique molecular identifiers. Each CDR3 protein gets one entry after TCRdb re-called the PCR reads with MiXCR. The top ten clones hold 13% to 15% of a sample with some 550,000 distinct CDR3 sequences, about 21% of them seen once. The sequence was obtained from a boy younger than two who had a stem cell transplant for acute myeloid leukemia, so the T cells may come from the graft donor. V and J are TRBV6-5 and TRBJ2-5; possibly TRBD1 for D (6 bases). Sequenced material: PBMCs, mostly from graft donor cells, taken 360 days after TCRalphabeta/CD19-depleted stem cell transplant. The CDR3 DNA follows: TGTGTTCTGGGGACACCTCAAGAGACCCAGTACTTC. It codes for CVLGTPQETQYF.